The clone carrying this T cell receptor beta chain was found a few times. Each CDR3 protein is one row after TCRdb ran MiXCR on the 5' RACE reads. The sample lists over 70,000 distinct CDR3 sequences, roughly 8.9% seen once, with approximately 1.8% in the top ten. Stated time point: blood at routine non-recurrence follow-up after resection. CDR3 size: 18 residues. The V gene end was trimmed by 2 bases and the J gene end by 7 bases; junction bases not matched to a gene: 11. The V gene's germline CDR1 is SEHNR and CDR2 FQNEAQ (reference sequence). These data originate in a study of spatial heterogeneity in lung cancer.

The sample in question was PBMCs, obtained at follow-up. The rearrangement uses TRBV7-9 and TRBJ2-1; the match to TRBD2 covers 13 bases. This clonotype originated in a female donor with early-stage non-small cell lung cancer. The CDR3 here is CASSLSNPLAGGPNEQFF. CDR3 bases: TGTGCCAGCAGCTTATCTAACCCACTAGCGGGAGGGCCTAATGAGCAGTTCTTC. The variable domain in full, with the rest retrieved from reference TRBV7-9 and TRBJ2-1, is DTGVSQNPRHKITKRGQNVTFRCDPISEHNRLYWYRQTLGQGPEFLTYFQNEAQLEKSRLLSDRFSAERPKGSFSTLEIQRTEQGDSAMYLCASSLSNPLAGGPNEQFFGPGTRLTVL.